This TCR beta chain was captured in a study of PD-1 blockade in classical Hodgkin lymphoma. Study findings and constraints: A significant rise in TCR diversity by C4D1 was seen for CD4+ but not CD8+ cells.

Specified time point: cycle 4 day 1 (C4D1), after five to seven weeks of nivolumab. In every patient, relapse followed autologous stem cell transplantation, while exposure to brentuximab vedotin differed. Patients reached a best response of complete response, partial response or progressive disease. Germline V lookup: CDR1 KGHSH, CDR2 LQKENI. V was pared by 3 bases and J by 4 bases, with 3 bases of the junction left unmatched. The CDR3 is 15 amino acids. Method: immunoSEQ multiplex PCR; TCRdb's copy keeps in-frame clones and lacks some. The sample consists of 25,000 to 40,000 clones, roughly four fifths of them appearing once. A word on this clone: Antigen: not known.

The TCR was taken from a human donor with classical Hodgkin lymphoma. V usage is TRBV18 and J usage is TRBJ2-1, with 10 positions matching TRBD2. The sample in question was peripheral blood mononuclear cells (PBMCs), obtained before the fourth cycle of nivolumab. In nucleotides, the CDR3 is TGTGCCAGCTCACCGATAGCGGGGGGTTACAATGAGCAGTTCTTC. It encodes CASSPIAGGYNEQFF.